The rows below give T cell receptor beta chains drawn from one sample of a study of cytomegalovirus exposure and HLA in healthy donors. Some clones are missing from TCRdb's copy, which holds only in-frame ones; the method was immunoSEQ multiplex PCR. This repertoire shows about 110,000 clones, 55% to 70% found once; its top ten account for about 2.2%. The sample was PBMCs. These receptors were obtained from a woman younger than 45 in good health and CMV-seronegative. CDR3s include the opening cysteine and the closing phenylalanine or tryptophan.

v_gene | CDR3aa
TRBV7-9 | CASSHSGSLNEQFF
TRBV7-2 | CASSSPVGLGTDTQYF
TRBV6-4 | CASSDGRDSPETQYF
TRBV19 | CASSILGAYNEQFF
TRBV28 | CATKDTQETQYF
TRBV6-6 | CASSYSLRTANYGYTF
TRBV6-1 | CASSERQGFIGWQFF
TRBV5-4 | CASSRGTANEKLFF
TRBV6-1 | CASSVGGSSGNTIYF
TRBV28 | CASSFLAGNTIYF
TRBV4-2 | CASSQDTANEQFF
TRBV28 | CASSLPSGKAFNLAGTTYEQYF
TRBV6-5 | CASSYSGDGYTF
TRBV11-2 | CASSSTGVYGYTF
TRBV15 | CATSRVLAGVFETQYF
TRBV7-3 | CASSNPRTSGSPTQYF
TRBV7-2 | CASSFSRALAGNEQFF
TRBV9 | CASSPQGDSYNEQFF
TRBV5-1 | CASSLAILTSSYEQYF
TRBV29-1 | CSVVGTSATRGQFF
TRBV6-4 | CASARRERKSDYEQYF
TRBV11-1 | CASSLLRGQLQFF
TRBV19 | CASSPLAGDGETQYF
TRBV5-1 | CASSPEGQGNEKLFF
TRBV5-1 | CASSLELAGDTGELFF
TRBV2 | CASMGGKSNYGYTF
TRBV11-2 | CASSLGRGTGDNEQFF